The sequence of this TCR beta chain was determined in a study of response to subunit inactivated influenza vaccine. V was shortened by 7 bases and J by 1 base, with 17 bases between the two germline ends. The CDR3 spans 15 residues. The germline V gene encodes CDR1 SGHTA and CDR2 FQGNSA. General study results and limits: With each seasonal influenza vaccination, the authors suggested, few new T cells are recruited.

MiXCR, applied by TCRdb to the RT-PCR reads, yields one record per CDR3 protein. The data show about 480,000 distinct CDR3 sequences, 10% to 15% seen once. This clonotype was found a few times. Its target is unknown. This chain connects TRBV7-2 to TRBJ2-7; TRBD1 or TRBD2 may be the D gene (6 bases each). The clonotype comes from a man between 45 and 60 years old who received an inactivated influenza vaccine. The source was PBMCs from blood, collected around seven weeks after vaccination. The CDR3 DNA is TGTGCCAGCACTAACCGGCGGGACAAGTCCTACGAGCAGTACTTC. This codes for CASTNRRDKSYEQYF.